This passage covers 30 T cell receptor beta chains from one sample sequenced in a study of monozygotic twins with cystic fibrosis. TCRdb's copy holds only in-frame clones and misses some; the assay was immunoSEQ multiplex PCR. The sample shows 30,000 to 35,000 clones, around 65% of them seen only once. Sequenced material: blood. The receptor source for this set is a girl aged 5-17 years with cystic fibrosis.

The J gene is TRBJ2-2, the V gene TRBV2; TRBD1 might be the D (6 bases). Deletions cut 6 bases from V and 6 bases from J, with 11 bases between. This CDR3 comprises 13 residues. From germline, CDR1 is SNHLY and CDR2 FYNNEI. CDR3 loop: CASRQGGSGELFF. The CDR3 DNA reads as TGTGCCAGCAGACAGGGCGGGTCCGGGGAGCTGTTTTTT.

V is TRBV4-1 and J is TRBJ2-7; 8 nucleotides line up with TRBD1. The CDR3 is 14 residues long. Germline V gene sequence: CDR1 MGHRA, CDR2 YSYEKL. Trimming cost V 3 bases and J 5 bases; bases outside gene matches: 6. The chain's CDR3 is CASSHDRGSDEQYF. The CDR3 coding sequence is TGCGCCAGCAGCCATGACAGGGGTAGCGACGAGCAGTACTTC.

Regarding this clone: The junction shows a germline mismatch at one end, possibly a read error. V usage is TRBV7-2 and J usage is TRBJ1-2; D gene ambiguous. The CDR3 covers 12 residues. Germline values: CDR1 SGHTA, CDR2 FQGNSA. CDR3 in amino acids: CASSLYGSFGHF. The CDR3 nucleotides are TGTGCCAGCAGCTTATACGGATCCTTTGGTCACTTC.

The V and J genes are TRBV6-6 and TRBJ1-1; a possible D gene is TRBD1 (6 bases). CDR1 is MNHNY, CDR2 SVGAGI, per germline (reference sequence). The ends were cut back, 1 base at V and 3 bases at J, with 6 bases in the middle. The CDR3 has 13 amino acids. CDR3 loop: CASSYYRDTEAFF. In DNA form, the CDR3 reads TGTGCCAGCAGTTACTACAGGGACACTGAAGCTTTCTTT.

This clone was seen more than once but under ten times. The chain recombines TRBV9 with TRBJ2-3; D is unclear. V was shortened by 3 bases and J by 2 bases, with 7 bases between the two germline ends. Germline CDR1 SGDLS, CDR2 YYNGEE. The length of the CDR3 is 13 residues. The DNA of the CDR3 is TGTGCCAGCAGCGCCCCGAACACAGATACGCAGTATTTT. Translating gives CASSAPNTDTQYF.

This chain uses TRBV25-1 with TRBJ2-3, with a weak D call TRBD2 (6 bases). The V gene lost 4 bases and the J gene lost 4 bases, with 21 bases spanning the gap. The CDR3 sequence is 17 residues long. Germline V gene data show CDR1 as MGHDK and CDR2 as SYGVNS. CDR3: CASSASGTPGRADTQYF. As DNA, the CDR3 is TGTGCCAGCAGTGCCTCCGGGACTCCTGGACGGGCAGATACGCAGTATTTT.

This clone was seen a few times. The chain has TRBV10-2 and TRBJ2-7; D is unclear. CDR3 length: 11 amino acids. CDR1 and CDR2 from the germline V gene are WSHSY and SAAADI. V lost 5 bases and J lost 5, with 7 bases in between. The CDR3 DNA sequence: TGCGCCAGCAGTCTGAGTCACGAGCAGTACTTC. Translation gives CASSLSHEQYF.

The rearrangement links TRBV27 to TRBJ2-3; no definite D call. Trimming shortened V by 6 bases and J by 6 bases, and 31 bases separated the two germline ends. Germline CDR1 is MNHEY and CDR2 is SMNVEV (reference sequence). The CDR3 consists of 19 residues. The CDR3 DNA is TGTGCCAGCAGCCGCCGGCCGGGTTCCTCACGTCCCGACGGCGATACGCAGTATTTT. Protein sequence: CASSRRPGSSRPDGDTQYF.

The gene calls are TRBV19 and TRBJ2-7, with 13 positions matching TRBD2. This CDR3 is 16 amino acids long. Germline V gives CDR1 LNHDA, CDR2 SQIVND (reference sequence). J gave up 7 bases and V 5 bases, and 11 bases lay outside the gene matches. The CDR3: CASSPAGLAGPGEQYF. CDR3 DNA: TGTGCCAGTAGTCCGGCGGGACTAGCGGGGCCGGGTGAGCAGTACTTC.

CDR3 nucleotide sequence: TGTGCCAGCAGCTTTAGCGGGGGGGTCTACAATGAGCAGTTCTTC. Amino acids: CASSFSGGVYNEQFF. V is TRBV11-2 and J is TRBJ2-1, with TRBD2 matching over 11 bases. The CDR3 totals 15 residues. The germline CDR1 and CDR2 sequences are SGHAT and FQNNGV. V gave up 3 bases and J gave up 3 bases; unmatched junction bases: 1.

The DNA of the CDR3 is TGTGCCAGCAGCGTCTCTGGGGTGGACCAAGAGACCCAGTACTTC. Translating it yields CASSVSGVDQETQYF. This chain connects TRBV9 to TRBJ2-5, with D unclear. In germline, CDR1 is SGDLS, CDR2 YYNGEE. Trimming left V 2 bases short and J 0 bases short, with 11 bases between. CDR3 size: 15 residues.

The chain uses TRBV5-1 and TRBJ1-2; 7 positions match TRBD1. The germline gives CDR1 SGHRS, CDR2 YFSETQ. This CDR3 region has 15 residues. V was clipped by 5 bases and J by 0 bases; unmatched bases: 7. In DNA, the CDR3 is TGCGCCAGCAGTCCACCGGACAGGACTAACTATGGCTACACCTTC. Its translation: CASSPPDRTNYGYTF.

The genes are TRBV9 and TRBJ2-1, with 13 positions matching TRBD2. The CDR3 is made up of 15 amino acids. The J segment lost 12 bases and the V segment lost 3 bases, leaving 9 bases of the junction unmatched. Germline V gene lookup returns CDR1 SGDLS and CDR2 YYNGEE. CDR3 coding DNA: TGTGCCAGCAGCGCCGGGACTAGCGGGACAATGGGGCAGTTCTTC. Translation: CASSAGTSGTMGQFF.

This clone occurred once. The chain couples TRBV7-2 to TRBJ2-5; 12 positions agree with TRBD2. The CDR3 has 16 residues. With V trimmed by 0 bases and J by 2 bases, 1 base remained unmatched. CDR1 SGHTA and CDR2 FQGNSA come from the germline V gene. The CDR3 region is CASSLATSGGQETQYF. CDR3 sequence (DNA): TGTGCCAGCAGCTTAGCGACTAGCGGGGGACAAGAGACCCAGTACTTC.

The chain links TRBV5-4 to TRBJ1-2; 7 bases map to TRBD1. The CDR3 spans 13 residues. Germline-derived CDR1 and CDR2 are SGHNT and YYREEE (reference sequence). V lost 4 bases to trimming and J lost 3 bases; unmatched junction nucleotides: 3. The CDR3 DNA reads TGTGCCAGCAGCGTAACAGGGGACTATGGCTACACCTTC. It encodes CASSVTGDYGYTF.

The V call is TRBV7-2, the J call TRBJ2-5; 10 positions match TRBD2. Germline V gives CDR1 SGHTA, CDR2 FQGNSA. Germline trimming cut 3 bases from V and 3 bases from J; bases unmatched to any gene: 4. The length of the CDR3 is 15 residues. CDR3 protein: CASSLTGTSEETQYF. The CDR3 coding sequence is TGTGCCAGCAGCTTGACCGGGACTAGCGAAGAGACCCAGTACTTC.

The chain employs TRBV10-3 and TRBJ1-5; TRBD1 agrees at 12 bases. The CDR3 sequence is 16 residues long. V dropped 8 bases and J dropped 0; count of bases not matched to a gene: 5. Germline lookup yields CDR1 ENHRY and CDR2 SYGVKD. CDR3 nucleotides: TGTGCCATCGGGGGGACAGGGGGCGGTAGCAATCAGCCCCAGCATTTT. The encoded protein is CAIGGTGGGSNQPQHF.

A few counts support this clone. The gene calls are TRBV27 and TRBJ1-1, with D possibly TRBD1 on 6 matching bases. The CDR3 is 15 amino acids. The V end was cut by 1 base, the J end by 1 base, with 10 bases between. From germline, CDR1 is MNHEY and CDR2 SMNVEV (reference sequence). In nucleotides, the CDR3 is TGTGCCAGCAGTTTATGGGGGACACCGAACACTGAAGCTTTCTTT. Translation gives CASSLWGTPNTEAFF.

The V and J genes are TRBV6-1 and TRBJ1-1; maybe TRBD1 (5 bases). The CDR3 is 13 residues long. Germline V gene data show CDR1 as MNHNS and CDR2 as SASEGT. V was cut by 0 bases and J by 7 bases, with 9 bases left in between. CDR3 nucleotide sequence: TGTGCCAGCAGTGAAGCAGGAAGGGGTGAAGCTTTCTTT. This translates into CASSEAGRGEAFF.

This clone was counted a few times. The chain recombines TRBV19 with TRBJ2-7; no reliable D call. Germline assignment: CDR1 LNHDA and CDR2 SQIVND (reference sequence). The CDR3 is 13 amino acids. V gave up 3 bases and J gave up 6 bases, with 12 bases separating them. The chain's CDR3 is CASSIGPPSEQYF. In DNA form, the CDR3 reads TGTGCCAGTAGTATCGGACCGCCCAGCGAGCAGTACTTC.

In its sample, this clone was seen a few times. The V call is TRBV28, the J call TRBJ1-1; D not resolved. The germline CDR1 and CDR2 sequences are MDHEN and SYDVKM. The V and J ends lost 4 bases and 2 bases respectively, with 2 bases between them. This CDR3 has 11 residues. CDR3 amino acids: CASSSNTEAFF. The CDR3, as DNA: TGTGCCAGCAGTTCAAACACTGAAGCTTTCTTT. The whole variable domain, filled in from reference TRBV28 and TRBJ1-1, reads DVKVTQSSRYLVKRTGEKVFLECVQDMDHENMFWYRQDPGLGLRLIYFSYDVKMKEKGDIPEGYSVSREKKERFSLILESASTNQTSMYLCASSSNTEAFFGQGTRLTVV.

This chain uses TRBV19 with TRBJ2-7; D is perhaps TRBD1 or TRBD2 (5 bases each). Germline CDR1 reads LNHDA; CDR2 reads SQIVND (reference sequence). This CDR3 contains 16 residues. The V end was cut by 2 bases, the J end by 0 bases, with 14 bases between. The CDR3: CASSIIRGSSSYEQYV. In nucleotides, the CDR3 is TGTGCCAGTAGTATAATCCGGGGCTCGAGCTCCTACGAGCAGTACGTC.

The rearrangement joins TRBV10-3 to TRBJ2-7; 8 positions agree with TRBD1. CDR3 length equals 13 residues. From germline, CDR1 is ENHRY and CDR2 SYGVKD. After removal of 7 bases from V and 3 bases from J, the junction contained 5 bases not matched to a gene. CDR3 coding DNA: TGTGCCATCACCCCAGGGGGCATCTACGAGCAGTACTTC. Its protein product is CAITPGGIYEQYF.

The V call is TRBV5-1, the J call TRBJ2-6, with 8 bases identical to TRBD1. CDR1 is SGHRS and CDR2 is YFSETQ in the germline V gene. This CDR3 comprises 16 residues. V shed 2 bases and J 0 bases; nucleotides not matched to a gene: 1. The CDR3 DNA is TGCGCCAGCAGCTTAGGGACAGGCTCTGGGGCCAACGTCCTGACTTTC. This translates into CASSLGTGSGANVLTF.

The rearrangement uses TRBV19 and TRBJ1-2; no clear D. The CDR3 is 13 residues long. The V end was cut by 5 bases, the J end by 4 bases, with 11 bases between. Per germline, CDR1 LNHDA and CDR2 SQIVND (reference sequence). In DNA, the CDR3 is TGTGCCAGTAGTTACCAGGCTGTCTATGGCTACACCTTC. Translating it yields CASSYQAVYGYTF.

The V and J genes are TRBV6-6 and TRBJ1-2, with a weak D call TRBD1 (5 bases). Trimming removed 6 bases at V and 8 bases at J, with 13 bases between. This CDR3 contains 12 residues. CDR1 MNHNY and CDR2 SVGAGI come from the germline V gene (reference sequence). CDR3 DNA: TGTGCCAGCAGGGAGGGGATGGAGGGCTACACCTTC. This sequence encodes CASREGMEGYTF.

The chain's CDR3 is CASSLVLDYGYTF. As DNA, the CDR3 is TGTGCCAGCAGCTTAGTCTTAGACTATGGCTACACCTTC. The chain carries TRBV7-2 and TRBJ1-2; D gene uncertain. Germline V gene data show CDR1 as SGHTA and CDR2 as FQGNSA. The CDR3 runs 13 residues. Between the trimmed V and J ends, which lost 1 base and 3 bases, there was a span of 6 bases. Using reference TRBV7-2 and TRBJ1-2 for the parts outside the CDR3, the full variable domain is GAGVSQSPSNKVTEKGKDVELRCDPISGHTALYWYRQSLGQGLEFLIYFQGNSAPDKSGLPSDRFSAERTGGSVSTLTIQRTQQEDSAVYLCASSLVLDYGYTFGSGTRLTVV.

This chain uses TRBV2 with TRBJ2-6; D gene unclear. CDR3 size: 14 residues. V dropped 8 bases and J dropped 3 bases, with 11 bases sitting between them. Germline CDR1 is SNHLY and CDR2 is FYNNEI. The CDR3 DNA reads as TGTGCCAGCGGGGAATGGGGTGGGGCCAACGTCCTGACTTTC. It translates to CASGEWGGANVLTF.

This sequence joins TRBV5-1 and TRBJ1-2; 8 nucleotides match TRBD1. There are 14 residues in the CDR3. V lost 5 bases to trimming and J lost 0 bases; unmatched junction nucleotides: 3. Germline CDR1 SGHRS, CDR2 YFSETQ. The CDR3 DNA sequence: TGCGCCAGCAGTTCACAGGGGGCTAACTATGGCTACACCTTC. The encoded protein is CASSSQGANYGYTF.

V and J are TRBV4-3 and TRBJ2-1; 8 bases line up with TRBD2. Per the germline V gene, CDR1 is LGHNA and CDR2 is YSLEER. CDR3 length: 17 residues. The ends lost 3 bases at V and 8 bases at J; junction bases unmatched: 15. The CDR3 DNA follows: TGCGCCAGCAGCCAGGGCCTCGGGGGGGAGCTCAGCGATGAGCAGTTCTTC. Amino acids: CASSQGLGGELSDEQFF.